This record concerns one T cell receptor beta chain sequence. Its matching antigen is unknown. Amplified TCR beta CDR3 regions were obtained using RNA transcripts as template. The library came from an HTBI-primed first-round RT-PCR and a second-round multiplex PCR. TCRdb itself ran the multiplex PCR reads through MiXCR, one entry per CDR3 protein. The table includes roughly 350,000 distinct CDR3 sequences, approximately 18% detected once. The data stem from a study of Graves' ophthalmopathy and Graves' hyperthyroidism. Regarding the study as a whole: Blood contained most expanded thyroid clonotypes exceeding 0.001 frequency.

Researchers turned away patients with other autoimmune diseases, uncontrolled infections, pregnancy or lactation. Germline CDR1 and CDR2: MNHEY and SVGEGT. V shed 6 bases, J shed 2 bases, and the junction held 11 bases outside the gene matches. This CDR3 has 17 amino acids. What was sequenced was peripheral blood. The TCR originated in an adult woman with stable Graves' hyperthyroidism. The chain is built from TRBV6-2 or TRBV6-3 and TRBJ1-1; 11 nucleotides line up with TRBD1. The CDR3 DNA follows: TGTGCCAGCAGCCATTCCGGACAGGGGGCAGGAAACACTGAAGCTTTCTTT. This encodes CASSHSGQGAGNTEAFF.